This T cell receptor beta chain is drawn from a study of cytomegalovirus exposure and HLA in healthy donors (dated by TCRdb to about 2017). Background for the entire study: An earlier analysis of under 600 of the donors reported 250 to 300 Gb of sequence data and 100 million to 140 million unique TCR beta sequences from about 180 million T cells. Roughly 320 gigabases of sequencing data and around 85 million unique TCR sequences made up an early release that covered approximately 700 HLA-typed donors. Of the roughly 420 genotyped donors, 70% to 90% were placed in the genetic ancestry cluster associated with self-reported Caucasian donors. The study aimed to test whether cataloging public T cell receptors could reveal signatures of past pathogen exposure. The study profiled the T cell repertoires of hundreds of subjects by immunosequencing and related them to cytomegalovirus serostatus. A separate validation cohort of 100 to 150 different subjects was used in addition to the approximately 700-subject first cohort. To predict cytomegalovirus infection status, the study combined high-throughput TCR immunosequencing, statistical association of individual TCRs with disease status, and machine learning. In a later analysis, previously published TCR beta repertoires from 550 to 750 donors were re-analyzed and high-resolution HLA genotyping was added so that TCR occurrence patterns could be studied. Rather than using new phenotypic data, the later analysis identified candidate immune exposures from TCR beta sequences and from how often those sequences occurred across donors. In an earlier analysis of around 540 of the donors, high-throughput TCR beta sequencing was used to judge whether each TCR beta V gene segment behaved as functional or pseudogenic. Alongside the repertoire data, information on donor age, sex, ethnicity and CMV serostatus was compiled. In a later genetic analysis, genome-wide SNP genotypes for about three fifths of the roughly 670 donors were used, and that subset was treated as a discovery cohort. All discovery cohort repertoires had been generated on a single sequencing platform. HLA typing covered class I and class II loci at four-digit resolution. Typing coverage varied by locus: roughly 620-630 donors for A, B, C, DRB1 and DQB1; around 560 for DQA1; nearly 610 for DPA1; 400 to 480 for DPB1. Because of strong linkage in the cohort, roughly five DR-DQ haplotypes were treated as single units for association and clustering. Among about 400 genotyped donors of the cohort, an average of about 220,000 unique TCR beta nucleotide sequences was sequenced per donor, of which roughly 18% were non-productive.

In total, roughly 710 healthy bone marrow donors made up the cohort. All cohort members were sampled while nominally healthy, although unrecorded immune exposures were likely present. The donor was CMV seropositive and was included in the group of 250 to 350 seropositive cohort members. Each donor provided a peripheral blood sample, and peripheral blood mononuclear cells were used for TCR beta sequencing. The Qiagen DNeasy Blood Extraction Kit was used to extract genomic DNA from the blood cell samples. The library was built by means of the immunoSEQ multiplex PCR assay. For the multiplex PCR, a mixture combining 60 forward primers for TCR Vbeta segments and 13 reverse primers for TCR Jbeta segments was used. The CDR3 region of rearranged TCR beta genes was amplified from genomic DNA by a multiplex PCR assay. On the Illumina HiSeq System, the amplified TCR beta libraries were sequenced as 87-base-pair reads. In the source study's methods: Across the 500 to 750 repertoires, a later analysis counted approximately 83 million unique TCR beta chains, roughly 11 million of which were shared by at least two donors. Raw reads were error-corrected and collapsed into unique sequences with a nearest-neighbor algorithm that merged closely related sequences to remove PCR and sequencing errors. Alignment of CDR3 sequences to IMGT reference sequences was used to assign V, D and J gene segments. Each retained sequence needed at least a six-nucleotide match to both a V gene segment and a J gene segment. A rearrangement counted as productive if the CDR3 had no stop codons and remained in frame with V and J, and every other rearrangement counted as non-productive. Following IMGT convention, CDR3 was defined as the stretch from the second conserved V-encoded cysteine to the conserved J-encoded phenylalanine. Sequences without an unambiguous match to a single V gene segment were excluded from the earlier analysis of approximately 600 of the donors. An earlier analysis of about 600 of the donors called V segments functional above 56.7% productive rearrangements and segregating when the between-donor standard deviation exceeded 5%. A statistical classification framework was built to diagnose cytomegalovirus status from the catalog of TCR beta chain sequences. In a later analysis, V and J genes were assigned by comparing TCR nucleotide sequences against IMGT/GENE-DB human TR gene sequences. Using the TCRdist pipeline, a later analysis assigned CDR3 sequences along with most-parsimonious VDJ recombination scenarios. A later analysis defined each TCR beta chain by its CDR3 amino acid sequence plus V-gene family, and excluded reads lacking a unique V-gene family. As a way to deal with suspected cross-contamination and a sequencing artifact, a later analysis dropped 592 nucleotide sequences that were highly shared and had low generation probability. In a later analysis, a clonal expansion index for each public chain was calculated from normalized within-repertoire ranks of inferred template counts. A later analysis computed generation probabilities with a VDJ recombination model fitted to out-of-frame rearrangements, and checked the results against IGoR. In a later analysis, TCR-TCR, TCR-HLA and TCR-CMV co-occurrence was scored with hypergeometric tests, and a repertoire-size bias correction was applied to TCR pairs. In a later analysis, false discovery rates were estimated by permuting HLA or CMV assignments 20 times. A later analysis grouped co-occurring TCRs with DBSCAN, adding TCRdist sequence similarity when clustering within HLA-allele-positive subsets. Repertoires with fewer than 30,000 or more than 120,000 public chains, plus five repertoires with anomalous nucleotide sharing, were excluded from co-occurrence clustering. The clones in this table, taken by TCRdb from immuneACCESS, are in-frame only. Not every clone is retained; where verified, under half of the shortfall comes from an unresolved V gene, and the cause of the rest is unknown. From that table come the V and J calls and clone size; the DNA was used to work out D and trimming. In all, the sample holds 100,000 to 150,000 clones, and 60% to 80% of those were seen once. Together, the top ten hold 2.6% of the sample.

The CDR3 starts with the cysteine, ends with the phenylalanine, and has 15 residues. Only the CDR3 DNA stays, 45 bases, in frame from base 1. V lost 5 bases and J lost 4 bases; the stretch between them is 17 bases long. CDR1 and CDR2 were assigned from the germline V gene as SGHTA and FQGTGA. General study outcomes and caveats: A later analysis reported that several top co-occurrence clusters appeared linked to parvovirus B19, influenza, CMV and Epstein-Barr virus. While some public TCRs were present in many individuals, most TCR sequences turned up only very rarely across donors. According to a later genetic analysis, donors in an Asian-associated ancestry cluster had fewer N-insertions in productive TCRs than the approximately 670-donor mean. According to a later analysis, TCR association rates differed among HLA loci, with DRB1 alleles showing the most associated TCRs and HLA-C alleles showing the fewest. Because HLA typing was missing for some donors at each locus, association tests included only the typed subset. The cohort was sequenced for TCR beta chains only, and without alpha or paired-chain data the features that could be detected were limited. In a later analysis, around 17,000 TCR beta sequences were associated with specific HLA alleles at a false discovery rate of 0.05. A group of highly shared sequence variants was considered likely to be a technical artifact of the sequencing pipeline. According to a later analysis, most CMV-associated TCR beta chains appeared to be HLA-restricted, and the HLA associations seemed to be driven largely by CMV exposure. Three of the identified cytomegalovirus-associated TCR beta chains were confirmed in vitro to be specific for cytomegalovirus antigens. The only immune exposure information available for the cohort was CMV serostatus. Presence/absence analyses assumed roughly uniform sequencing depth across donors, an assumption that may not hold. In an earlier analysis of fewer than 750 of the donors, most TCR beta V segments were observed in productive rearrangements about 87% or about 30% of the time, broadly matching IMGT annotations. V-gene and J-gene trimming of TCR beta chains was associated with a missense DCLRE1C variant in a later genetic analysis, and the association was replicated in an independent cohort. Assigning TCR associations to individual alleles was difficult when HLA alleles, especially DR and DQ, strongly co-occurred. Compared with equally common non-associated chains, HLA-associated TCR beta chains in a later analysis were more clonally expanded and had lower generation probabilities. Some IMGT-functional V segments, including TRBV6-2 and TRBV6-3, could not be told apart with the 87-base-pair reads, so those segments were excluded. Roughly 17 rarely observed V segments, including chromosome 9 orphons, were excluded from the earlier analysis of several hundred of the donors because counts were too low. A further reported finding was that TCR beta sequences accurately predicted the HLA-A and HLA-B alleles for most subjects in the first cohort. Correlated functional status among segregating V segments might be attributable to linkage disequilibrium, but an unknown experimental factor could not be ruled out. The study gave a list of under 200 TCR beta chains associated with cytomegalovirus. It was suggested by the authors that the approach could potentially be generalized to other disease states and immunological phenotypes. In both the original and validation cohorts, the classifier was reported to diagnose cytomegalovirus status with high specificity and sensitivity.

In the case of this clone: Its antigen target is currently unknown. Base-call qualities are not available, and no considerably larger clone is one nucleotide away.

The sequencing input was PBMCs. In this chain, TRBV7-3 is recombined with TRBJ1-2; the D gene is possibly TRBD1, with 5 bases matching. This clonotype originated in a woman aged 55-70 years in good health and CMV-seropositive. The CDR3 amino acid sequence is: CASSPNGGDGYGYTF. The bases read TGTGCCAGCAGCCCCAACGGCGGGGACGGCTATGGCTACACCTTC.